This T cell receptor (beta chain) came from a study of CD8 T cells in ankylosing spondylitis. Regarding the study as a whole: Ankylosing spondylitis blood seemed to carry a telltale TCR beta motif made of several highly homologous variants.

TCRdb re-called the 5' RACE reads with MiXCR, one entry per CDR3 protein. The sample holds about 700,000 distinct CDR3 sequences; over 15% are singletons and the top ten take under 20%. Germline values: CDR1 SQVTM, CDR2 ANQGSEA. The CDR3 spans 12 residues. Trimming left V 3 bases short and J 3 bases short, with 7 bases between. This clonotype came up many times. Its target is not known. The receptor was isolated from a male donor with ankylosing spondylitis. Sequenced: blood, either unsorted or a sorted T cell fraction (not recorded which). J is TRBJ2-3 and V is TRBV29-1; D is perhaps TRBD2 (6 bases). The CDR3 loop is CSVDGGTDTQYF. In DNA, the CDR3 is TGCAGCGTTGACGGGGGAACAGATACGCAGTATTTT.